This TCR beta chain was identified in a study of T cell changes during pregnancy in multiple sclerosis (dated by TCRdb to the late 2010s). Describing the broader study: Changes in the T cell repertoire over the course of pregnancy were examined in this study in women with multiple sclerosis.

The trim is 3 bases for V and 7 bases for J, with a gap of 16 bases between the germline ends. From the cysteine up to the phenylalanine, the CDR3 has a length of 15 residues. Of the read, only the CDR3 DNA is kept; its 45 bases are in frame from base 1. CDR1 is given as SGHTA and CDR2 as FQGNSA, both from the germline V gene. This clone has only one observation. Its antigen has not been determined. Base qualities are not provided; no much larger clone lies one nucleotide away. The library relied on the immunoSEQ multiplex PCR assay. The clones in this table, taken by TCRdb from immuneACCESS, are in-frame only. Not every clone is retained; where verified, under half of the shortfall comes from an unresolved V gene, and the cause of the rest is unknown. This sample holds some 40,000 clones; roughly 94% were observed only once. The ten top clones hold approximately 1.7% of the sample.

The sequence joins TRBV7-2 to TRBJ1-5; TRBD1 is a weak D gene call, 5 bases matching. The TCR was taken from a female donor with multiple sclerosis, enrolled in a pregnancy study. Specimen: peripheral blood, collected in the third trimester of pregnancy. The CDR3 protein is CASSFVGGGEQPQHF. The nucleotides are TGTGCCAGCAGCTTTGTCGGGGGAGGCGAACAGCCCCAGCATTTT.